This TCR beta chain is from a study of T cells and Merkel cell carcinoma outcomes. The repertoire was sequenced with immunoSEQ multiplex PCR; TCRdb's copy has only in-frame clones and lacks some. The repertoire holds about 19,000 clones, with approximately 80% as singletons. The source is a human donor with Merkel cell carcinoma. Sequencing was performed on tumor tissue from Merkel cell carcinoma.

For the CDR3, the DNA is TGTGCCAGCAGCTTAGCTCGAGTGCGAACAGGGGGCGAAAAACTGTTTTTT. Amino acids: CASSLARVRTGGEKLFF. The V call is TRBV7-9, the J call TRBJ1-4; TRBD1 matches 9 bases. Trimming removed 0 bases from V and 8 bases from J; junction bases left unmatched: 10. This CDR3 spans 17 amino acids. The germline CDR1 and CDR2 sequences are SEHNR and FQNEAQ (reference sequence).